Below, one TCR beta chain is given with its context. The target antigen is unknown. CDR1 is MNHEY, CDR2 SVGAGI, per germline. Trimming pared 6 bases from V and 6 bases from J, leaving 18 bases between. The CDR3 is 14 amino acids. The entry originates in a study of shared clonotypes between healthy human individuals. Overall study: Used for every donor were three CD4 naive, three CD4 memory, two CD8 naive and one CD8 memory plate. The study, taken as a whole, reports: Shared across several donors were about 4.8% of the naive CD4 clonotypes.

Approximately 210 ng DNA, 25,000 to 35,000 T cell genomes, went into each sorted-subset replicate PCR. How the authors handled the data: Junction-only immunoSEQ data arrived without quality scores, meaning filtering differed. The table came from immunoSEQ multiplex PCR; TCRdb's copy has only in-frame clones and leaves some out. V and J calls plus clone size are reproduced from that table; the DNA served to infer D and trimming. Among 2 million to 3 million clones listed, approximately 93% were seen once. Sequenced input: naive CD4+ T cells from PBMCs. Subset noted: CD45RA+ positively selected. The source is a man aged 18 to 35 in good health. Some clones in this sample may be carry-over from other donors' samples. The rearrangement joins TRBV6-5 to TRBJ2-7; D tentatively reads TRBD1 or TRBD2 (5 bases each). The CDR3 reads CASSREGNRGEQYF. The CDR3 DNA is TGTGCCAGCAGCAGAGAGGGGAATAGAGGCGAGCAGTACTTC.